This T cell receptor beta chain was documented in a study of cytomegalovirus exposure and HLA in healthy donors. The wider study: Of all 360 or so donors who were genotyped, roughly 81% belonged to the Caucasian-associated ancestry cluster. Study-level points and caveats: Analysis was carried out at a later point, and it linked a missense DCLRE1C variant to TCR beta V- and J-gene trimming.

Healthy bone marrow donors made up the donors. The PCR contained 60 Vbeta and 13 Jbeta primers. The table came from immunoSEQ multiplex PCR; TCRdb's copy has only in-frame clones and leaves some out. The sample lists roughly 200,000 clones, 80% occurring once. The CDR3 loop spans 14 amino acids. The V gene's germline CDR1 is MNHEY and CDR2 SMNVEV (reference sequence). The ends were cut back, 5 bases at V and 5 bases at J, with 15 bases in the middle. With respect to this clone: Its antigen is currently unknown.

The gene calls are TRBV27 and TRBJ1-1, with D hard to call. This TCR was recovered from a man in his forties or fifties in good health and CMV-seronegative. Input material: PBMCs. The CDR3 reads CASSPGVAGTEAFF. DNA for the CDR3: TGTGCCAGCAGTCCCGGGGTCGCGGGGACTGAAGCTTTCTTT.